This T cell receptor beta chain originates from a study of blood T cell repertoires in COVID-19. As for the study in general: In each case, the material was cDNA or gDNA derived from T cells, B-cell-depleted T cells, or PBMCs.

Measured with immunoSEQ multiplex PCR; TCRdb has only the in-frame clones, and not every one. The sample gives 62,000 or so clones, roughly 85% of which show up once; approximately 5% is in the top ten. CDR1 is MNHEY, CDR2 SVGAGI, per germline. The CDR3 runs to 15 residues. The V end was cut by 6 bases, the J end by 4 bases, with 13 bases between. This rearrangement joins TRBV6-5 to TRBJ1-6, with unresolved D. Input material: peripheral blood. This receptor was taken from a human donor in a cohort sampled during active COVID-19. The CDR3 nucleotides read TGTGCCAGCAGGGGAGCGGGTGAATATAATTCACCCCTCCACTTT. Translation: CASRGAGEYNSPLHF.